Detailed here is one T cell receptor beta chain. The antigen remains undetermined. Germline and junction disagree at one end, which may indicate a read error. This CDR3 has 14 residues. Germline-derived CDR1 and CDR2 are SSHAT and FNYEAQ (reference sequence). The sample comes from a study of blood T cells in healthy people across ages. Study as a whole: When template switching was applied, about one barcoded beta molecule was captured per two T cells.

Alongside a J-beta primer mix, a sample-barcoded 5' primer served in a second PCR lasting roughly 7 to 12 cycles. TCRdb itself ran the 5' RACE reads through MiXCR, one entry per CDR3 protein. The table lists about 620,000 distinct CDR3 sequences, 45% to 60% of them singletons. Study-level results: Possibly, changes in expanded clonotypes were confounded because donor CMV status was unknown.

Sequencing input: blood. The chain recombines TRBV7-7 with TRBJ2-1; 9 nucleotides align to TRBD1. The TCR comes from a woman older than 75 in good health. CDR3 coding DNA: TGTGCTAGCAGCCGGGACAGGGTAGGCGATGAGCAGTTCTTC. Its translation: CASSRDRVGDEQFF.